A single sample is the source of the 2 T cell receptor beta chains below, sequenced in a study of CD8+CD57+ T cells in acquired aplastic anemia. Profiles of TCR beta VDJ and CDR3 were generated from a genomic DNA template. TCRdb redid the calling of the reads with MiXCR, one entry per CDR3 protein. The table lists approximately 200,000 distinct CDR3 sequences, about 59% of them singletons. Sequencing used sorted CD4+, CD8+, or CD8+CD57+ T cells (not recorded which) from PBMCs. These receptors originate from a human donor in good health.

The chain has TRBV20-1 and TRBJ2-1, with 7 bases lining up with TRBD2. The CDR3 spans 16 residues. The germline CDR1 and CDR2 sequences are DFQATT and SNEGSKA (reference sequence). Germline trimming cut 6 bases from V and 4 bases from J; bases unmatched to any gene: 15. Here the CDR3 DNA reads TGCAGTGCAACCGGTGGGGGGGGAAGACTTTACAATGAGCAGTTCTTC. Its protein is CSATGGGGRLYNEQFF.

This rearrangement joins TRBV7-3 to TRBJ1-6; D remains unclear. V dropped 6 bases and J dropped 5 bases, with 11 bases sitting between them. Germline V gene lookup returns CDR1 SGHTA and CDR2 FQGTGA. CDR3 size: 14 residues. The CDR3 loop reads CASSFMADNSPLHF. Written as DNA, the CDR3 is TGTGCCAGCAGTTTTATGGCCGATAATTCACCCCTCCACTTT. Combining the CDR3 with reference TRBV7-3 and TRBJ1-6 gives the whole variable domain GAGVSQTPSNKVTEKGKYVELRCDPISGHTALYWYRQSLGQGPEFLIYFQGTGAADDSGLPNDRFFAVRPEGSVSTLKIQRTERGDSAVYLCASSFMADNSPLHFGNGTRLTVT.